One sample yielded the 17 T cell receptor beta chains listed below, sequenced in a study of beta chain features in type 1 diabetes (dated by TCRdb to the late 2010s). The receptor library was made with the immunoSEQ multiplex PCR assay. The entire isolated RNA was reverse transcribed using the High Capacity cDNA Reverse Transcription Kit, and thus expressed TCRB transcripts were sequenced. TCRdb mirrors the immuneACCESS table, restricted to in-frame sequences. Some clones are absent from its copies; in checked studies, under half trace to an unresolved V gene, and the reason for the others is unknown. This sample has 300,000 to 450,000 clones in its table, and about 19% of those were observed once. Under 0.05% of the sample comes from the top ten. The sequenced sample was naive CD4+ T cells from blood. Per the publication, the cell subset or site label means: true naive CD4+ T cells. These receptors originate from a young woman in good health.

This clone showed up just a few times. The rearrangement joins TRBV5-6 to TRBJ2-2; 8 bases line up with TRBD1. Germline values: CDR1 SGHDT, CDR2 YYEEEE. The junction had 4 bases not matched to a gene; V was cut back by 0 bases and J by 6 bases. The CDR3 spans 15 residues. CDR3 bases: TGTGCCAGCAGCTTGGTCAGGGGGCGGTCCGGGGAGCTGTTTTTT. Amino acid sequence: CASSLVRGRSGELFF.

The genes are TRBV5-1 and TRBJ2-5; 14 nucleotides line up with TRBD2. The CDR3 extends over 17 amino acids. Germline-derived CDR1 and CDR2 are SGHRS and YFSETQ. After removal of 1 base from V and 3 bases from J, the junction contained 5 bases not matched to a gene. CDR3 sequence reads: CASSLTMTSGGEETQYF. CDR3 in DNA: TGCGCCAGCAGCTTGACGATGACTAGCGGGGGGGAAGAGACCCAGTACTTC.

The J gene is TRBJ2-3, the V gene TRBV23-1, with TRBD2 identical over 7 bases. TRBV23-1 is identified as an open reading frame with a role that is uncertain. The CDR3 extends over 16 amino acids. Trimming took 3 bases from V and 2 from J; bases not matched to a gene: 8. The CDR3 reads CASSQPTSSNTDTQYF. The CDR3 region has the DNA TGCGCCAGCAGTCAGCCGACTAGCAGTAACACAGATACGCAGTATTTT.

V and J are TRBV11-1 and TRBJ2-3, with 7 bases matching TRBD1. The J segment lost 7 bases and the V segment lost 3 bases, leaving 10 bases of the junction unmatched. CDR3 length: 15 amino acids. Germline values: CDR1 SGHAT, CDR2 FQDESV (reference sequence). The CDR3 here is CASSFAQGPGNTQYF. The CDR3 coding sequence is TGTGCCAGCAGCTTCGCACAGGGGCCGGGGAATACGCAGTATTTT. The full variable domain, completed using reference TRBV11-1 and TRBJ2-3, is EAEVAQSPRYKITEKSQAVAFWCDPISGHATLYWYRQILGQGPELLVQFQDESVVDDSQLPKDRFSAERLKGVDSTLKIQPAELGDSAMYLCASSFAQGPGNTQYFGPGTRLTVL.

The rearrangement joins TRBV19 to TRBJ2-1; possibly TRBD2 for D (5 bases). The V and J ends lost 7 bases and 4 bases respectively, with 14 bases between them. Per the germline V gene, CDR1 is LNHDA and CDR2 is SQIVND (reference sequence). CDR3 size: 14 residues. The CDR3 coding sequence is TGTGCCAGTAAGAGCGGAACGGAATACAATGAGCAGTTCTTC. This encodes CASKSGTEYNEQFF.

The V and J genes are TRBV2 and TRBJ2-7; the match to TRBD1 covers 8 bases. The CDR3 length is 13 residues. Germline-derived CDR1 and CDR2 are SNHLY and FYNNEI. V dropped 11 bases and J dropped 4; count of bases not matched to a gene: 10. The CDR3 region has the DNA TGTGCCCTACCGAACCAGGGGGCGTACGAGCAGTACTTC. This gives the protein CALPNQGAYEQYF.

The chain employs TRBV30 and TRBJ2-5; no clear D. The J call may be faulty, since TRBJ2-7 better matches the DNA end. CDR1 and CDR2 (germline): GTSNPN, SVGIG (reference sequence). The CDR3 loop spans 12 amino acids. The CDR3 sequence is CAWSVAGYEQYF. CDR3 DNA: TGTGCCTGGAGTGTGGCAGGCTACGAGCAGTACTTC.

This chain links TRBV9 with TRBJ2-5; no clear D gene. The J call is uncertain, as TRBJ2-7 better fits the DNA end. CDR3 length: 15 amino acids. Germline V gene lookup returns CDR1 SGDLS and CDR2 YYNGEE. The CDR3 spells CASSVGQALTYEQYF. In DNA form, the CDR3 reads TGTGCCAGCAGCGTAGGGCAGGCCCTGACCTACGAGCAGTACTTC.

This clone was recorded a few times. This chain joins TRBV18 and TRBJ2-7; perhaps TRBD1 as D (6 bases). V dropped 4 bases and J dropped 5 bases, with 12 bases sitting between them. The germline V gene has CDR1 KGHSH and CDR2 LQKENI. This CDR3 region has 13 residues. The CDR3 DNA sequence: TGTGCCAGCTCACTTCACAGGGACCACGAGCAGTACTTC. As protein: CASSLHRDHEQYF.

The chain joins TRBV25-1 to TRBJ2-3, with 7 bases lining up with TRBD1. This CDR3 has 12 residues. The junction had 10 bases not matched to a gene; V was cut back by 8 bases and J by 11 bases. CDR1 is MGHDK and CDR2 is SYGVNS in the germline V gene. Here the CDR3 DNA reads TGTGCCAGCCACTCGACAGGGAAGAAGCAGTATTTT. The encoded protein is CASHSTGKKQYF.

This chain joins TRBV6-1 and TRBJ1-3, with D perhaps TRBD1 (5 bases). V was clipped by 6 bases and J by 0 bases, with 12 bases between them. In germline, CDR1 is MNHNS, CDR2 SASEGT. This CDR3 contains 15 residues. CDR3 protein: CASSLGHRSGNTIYF. The CDR3, as DNA: TGTGCCAGCAGCTTAGGACACCGCTCTGGAAACACCATATATTTT.

V gene TRBV23-1 combines with J gene TRBJ2-3, with D tentatively TRBD2 (6 bases). TRBV23-1 is designated an ORF whose function remains uncertain. Trimming left V 1 base short and J 4 bases short, with 21 bases between. The CDR3 sequence is 18 residues long. The CDR3 loop reads CASSQYTAGNGPADTQYF. The CDR3 DNA reads TGCGCCAGCAGTCAATATACCGCGGGGAACGGACCTGCAGATACGCAGTATTTT.

With regard to this clone: Other nucleotide sequences in the sample specify the same CDR3. The chain combines TRBV9 with TRBJ1-5; 7 nucleotides align to TRBD1. Trimming removed 0 bases from V and 7 bases from J; junction bases left unmatched: 4. Germline-derived CDR1 and CDR2 are SGDLS and YYNGEE. The CDR3 is made up of 14 amino acids. CDR3 amino acids: CASSVGQGGQPQHF. The CDR3 region has the DNA TGTGCCAGCAGCGTAGGACAGGGCGGCCAGCCCCAGCATTTT.

This chain joins TRBV30 and TRBJ1-4, with TRBD1 matching 10 bases. Trimming cost V 4 bases and J 6 bases; bases outside gene matches: 5. Germline lookup yields CDR1 GTSNPN and CDR2 SVGIG (reference sequence). This CDR3 comprises 14 residues. The CDR3 sequence is CAWNTGTGDEKLFF. The CDR3 DNA follows: TGTGCCTGGAACACCGGGACAGGGGATGAAAAACTGTTTTTT. The variable domain in full, with the rest retrieved from reference TRBV30 and TRBJ1-4, is SQTIHQWPATLVQPVGSPLSLECTVEGTSNPNLYWYRQAAGRGLQLLFYSVGIGQISSEVPQNLSASRPQDRQFILSSKKLLLSDSGFYLCAWNTGTGDEKLFFGSGTQLSVL.

The chain recombines TRBV18 with TRBJ1-5, with 8 bases matching TRBD1. Per germline, CDR1 KGHSH and CDR2 LQKENI. CDR3 length: 16 residues. The V gene end was trimmed by 3 bases and the J gene end by 2 bases; junction bases not matched to a gene: 6. The CDR3 DNA sequence: TGTGCCAGCTCACCGACGGACAGGGATGGCAATCAGCCCCAGCATTTT. It codes for CASSPTDRDGNQPQHF.

The rearrangement uses TRBV13 and TRBJ1-2, with 7 bases identical to TRBD1. V gave up 0 bases and J gave up 4 bases; unmatched junction bases: 11. This CDR3 has 17 amino acids. The germline gives CDR1 PRHDT, CDR2 FYEKMQ (reference sequence). DNA for the CDR3: TGTGCCAGCAGCTTAGGCCCGGTTACAGGGGAAACCTATGGCTACACCTTC. Translated: CASSLGPVTGETYGYTF. Based on the CDR3 plus reference TRBV13 and TRBJ1-2, the full variable domain is AAGVIQSPRHLIKEKRETATLKCYPIPRHDTVYWYQQGPGQDPQFLISFYEKMQSDKGSIPDRFSAQQFSDYHSELNMSSLELGDSALYFCASSLGPVTGETYGYTFGSGTRLTVV.

This clone occurred a few times. The V call is TRBV29-1, the J call TRBJ2-7, with 7 bases fitting TRBD1. Germline CDR1 and CDR2: SQVTM and ANQGSEA. This CDR3 contains 12 residues. V shed 6 bases and J 3 bases; nucleotides not matched to a gene: 5. DNA of the CDR3: TGCAGCGTCGGGACAGTCAACTACGAGCAGTACTTC. Its protein is CSVGTVNYEQYF.